This T cell receptor beta chain was obtained from a study of blood T cell repertoires in COVID-19. Germline V gives CDR1 MDHEN, CDR2 SYDVKM. The CDR3 extends over 15 amino acids. V lost 5 bases to trimming and J lost 2 bases; unmatched junction nucleotides: 7. Libraries were prepared by immunoSEQ multiplex PCR; TCRdb keeps only in-frame clonotypes and omits some of them. The sample contains approximately 470,000 clones, around 90% of which appear only once. The receptor was derived from a woman under 30 who had recovered from COVID-19. The sequenced material came from PBMCs or T cells enriched from blood (not recorded which). This chain uses TRBV28 with TRBJ2-3; TRBD2 agrees at 7 bases. CDR3 DNA: TGTGCCAGCAGTAGCCCGGGGGGAGACACAGATACGCAGTATTTT. Protein: CASSSPGGDTDTQYF.